This entry lists 23 T cell receptor beta chains sequenced from one sample in a study of shared clonotypes between healthy human individuals (dated by TCRdb to 2020 to 2021). The library relied on the immunoSEQ multiplex PCR assay. TCRdb mirrors the immuneACCESS table, restricted to in-frame sequences. Some clones are absent from its copies; in checked studies, under half trace to an unresolved V gene, and the reason for the others is unknown. The sample table holds 1,500,000 or so clones, of which 98% were seen once. About 0.4% of the sample rests with the top ten. Sequenced: naive CD4+ T cells sorted from blood. The label giving this sample's cell subset or site can be read as: CD45RA+ positively selected. The receptors here all came from a man aged 30-40 years in good health.

This rearrangement joins TRBV5-1 to TRBJ2-5; 9 bases align to TRBD1. In germline, CDR1 is SGHRS, CDR2 YFSETQ. V shed 2 bases and J 3 bases; nucleotides not matched to a gene: 8. The CDR3 contains 16 residues. The CDR3 spells CASSFTGGAMEETQYF. CDR3 nucleotides: TGCGCCAGCAGCTTTACAGGGGGCGCGATGGAAGAGACCCAGTACTTC.

The V and J genes are TRBV7-8 and TRBJ1-2; 9 nucleotides agree with TRBD1. Germline V gene data show CDR1 as SGHVS and CDR2 as FQNEAQ. The CDR3 spans 14 residues. The V segment lost 1 base and the J segment 8 bases; nucleotides outside the gene matches: 5. CDR3 loop: CASSLDTGGLGYTF. The CDR3 DNA follows: TGTGCCAGCAGCTTAGATACAGGGGGCCTAGGCTACACCTTC.

The chain is built from TRBV27 and TRBJ2-1; 9 bases line up with TRBD2. V shed 10 bases and J 1 base; nucleotides not matched to a gene: 11. CDR1 is MNHEY, CDR2 SMNVEV, per germline (reference sequence). The CDR3 has 16 residues. The CDR3 reads CATILLTSGSYNEQFF. CDR3 DNA: TGTGCCACGATTCTCCTCACTAGCGGGTCCTACAATGAGCAGTTCTTC.

This clone was seen just once. J is TRBJ1-4 and V is TRBV28; 8 positions match TRBD1. The CDR3 has 17 amino acids. Trimming cost V 5 bases and J 7 bases; bases outside gene matches: 15. The germline gives CDR1 MDHEN, CDR2 SYDVKM. The CDR3 is CASSPIPGQGILEKLFF. CDR3 nucleotide sequence: TGTGCCAGCAGTCCAATCCCCGGACAGGGTATTCTTGAAAAACTGTTTTTT.

The rearrangement uses TRBV7-9 and TRBJ2-7; the D gene could be TRBD1 or TRBD2 (5 bases each). This CDR3 is 13 amino acids long. With 3 bases removed from V and 3 bases from J, the gap between germline ends came to 9 bases. Germline V gives CDR1 SEHNR, CDR2 FQNEAQ (reference sequence). The CDR3 DNA is TGTGCCAGCAGCTTTGGGACCGTCTACGAGCAGTACTTC. It encodes CASSFGTVYEQYF.

The CDR3 DNA reads TGTGCCAGCAGCTTGTCAGGGACCTACAATGAGCAGTTCTTC. Translation: CASSLSGTYNEQFF. The chain links TRBV11-3 to TRBJ2-1, with D possibly TRBD1 on 5 matching bases. This CDR3 has 14 amino acids. Looked up from germline, CDR1 is SGHNT and CDR2 is YENEEA. Trimming pared 3 bases from V and 2 bases from J, leaving 8 bases between.

Concerning this clone: Other DNA sequences from this sample encode an identical CDR3 as well. The V gene is TRBV5-1, the J gene TRBJ2-3, with D uncertain. This CDR3 spans 13 amino acids. Germline CDR1 is SGHRS and CDR2 is YFSETQ. Trimming took 1 base from V and 1 from J, leaving 4 bases between them. The CDR3 protein is CASSLSRTDTQYF. The CDR3 DNA is TGCGCCAGCAGCTTGTCCCGCACAGATACGCAGTATTTT.

The chain combines TRBV7-9 with TRBJ1-4, with a tentative D call TRBD1 (6 bases). V lost 4 bases and J 8 bases, leaving 20 bases between the germline ends. CDR1 SEHNR and CDR2 FQNEAQ come from the germline V gene (reference sequence). The CDR3 extends over 16 amino acids. CDR3 loop: CASSSTTGSVREKLFF. In DNA, the CDR3 is TGTGCCAGCAGCTCCACAACAGGGTCGGTTAGGGAAAAACTGTTTTTT.

CDR3 loop: CASRHRGAEINEQYF. The CDR3 DNA reads as TGTGCCAGCAGACACCGGGGGGCTGAAATAAACGAGCAGTACTTC. This sequence joins TRBV28 and TRBJ2-7; D perhaps matches TRBD2 (7 bases). Germline values: CDR1 MDHEN, CDR2 SYDVKM. The CDR3 totals 15 residues. Trimming shortened V by 6 bases and J by 5 bases, and 20 bases separated the two germline ends.

The chain employs TRBV5-4 and TRBJ2-1; D is unclear. This CDR3 comprises 13 residues. Per the germline V gene, CDR1 is SGHNT and CDR2 is YYREEE (reference sequence). Trimming left V 2 bases short and J 7 bases short, with 10 bases between. The CDR3 loop is CASSFEWKNEQFF. As DNA, the CDR3 is TGTGCCAGCAGCTTTGAATGGAAGAATGAGCAGTTCTTC.

The chain has TRBV7-2 and TRBJ2-4; TRBD2 matches 11 bases. V shed 1 base, J shed 6 bases, and the junction held 5 bases outside the gene matches. The CDR3 contains 16 residues. In germline, CDR1 is SGHTA, CDR2 FQGNSA. The CDR3 loop reads CASSLGDLAGGNIQYF. CDR3 DNA: TGTGCCAGCAGCTTAGGAGACCTAGCGGGAGGAAACATTCAGTACTTC.

The V gene is TRBV4-2, the J gene TRBJ2-7; 7 bases are a match to TRBD2. The CDR3 contains 16 residues. Germline CDR1 is LGHNA and CDR2 is YNFKEQ. Trimming took 0 bases from V and 6 from J; bases not matched to a gene: 11. The CDR3 protein is CASSQDLGTIYSEQYF. The DNA of the CDR3 is TGTGCCAGCAGCCAAGACCTCGGGACTATTTATAGCGAGCAGTACTTC.

The CDR3 here is CSAIRGKTQYF. DNA for the CDR3: TGCAGTGCTATAAGGGGAAAGACCCAGTACTTC. The chain combines TRBV20-1 with TRBJ2-5; TRBD1 is a possible D gene (5 bases). Germline V gene data show CDR1 as DFQATT and CDR2 as SNEGSKA (reference sequence). V was pared by 4 bases and J by 6 bases, with 9 bases between. CDR3 length equals 11 residues.

The chain joins TRBV18 to TRBJ2-1; D ambiguous. V gave up 5 bases and J gave up 2 bases, with 7 bases separating them. Germline V CDR1 and CDR2: KGHSH, LQKENI. The CDR3 runs to 13 residues. The CDR3: CASSGETYNEQFF. In DNA, the CDR3 is TGTGCCAGCTCAGGCGAAACCTACAATGAGCAGTTCTTC.

This sequence joins TRBV6-6 and TRBJ2-7; 7 bases are shared with TRBD2. The germline V gene encodes CDR1 MNHNY and CDR2 SVGAGI (reference sequence). CDR3 size: 14 residues. The trim removed 0 bases at V and 2 bases at J, leaving 1 base unmatched. The CDR3 nucleotides are TGTGCCAGCAGTTACTCGGCGGGGGCCTACGAGCAGTACTTC. Amino acids: CASSYSAGAYEQYF.

This sequence joins TRBV18 and TRBJ1-3; 7 bases align to TRBD1. V shed 3 bases and J 0 bases; nucleotides not matched to a gene: 5. The germline V gene has CDR1 KGHSH and CDR2 LQKENI. The CDR3 length is 16 residues. CDR3 residues: CASSPTGEGSGNTIYF. In nucleotides, the CDR3 is TGTGCCAGCTCACCCACAGGGGAAGGCTCTGGAAACACCATATATTTT.

This chain links TRBV7-3 with TRBJ2-7, with D perhaps TRBD2 (7 bases). Trimming pared 2 bases from V and 6 bases from J, leaving 17 bases between. CDR1 is SGHTA and CDR2 is FQGTGA in the germline V gene. The CDR3 has 15 amino acids. Here the CDR3 reads CASSLRAGALVEQYF. The CDR3 bases are TGTGCCAGCAGCTTACGGGCGGGGGCCCTGGTCGAGCAGTACTTC.

V is TRBV29-1 and J is TRBJ2-1, with TRBD2 matching 9 bases. The V gene end was trimmed by 1 base and the J gene end by 3 bases; junction bases not matched to a gene: 4. The CDR3 contains 15 residues. Germline lookup yields CDR1 SQVTM and CDR2 ANQGSEA. CDR3: CSVEGGRGLYNEQFF. CDR3 nucleotide sequence: TGCAGCGTTGAAGGCGGGAGGGGGCTCTACAATGAGCAGTTCTTC.

J is TRBJ2-7 and V is TRBV6-6; unclear D gene. CDR1 MNHNY and CDR2 SVGAGI come from the germline V gene (reference sequence). With 5 bases removed from V and 3 bases from J, the gap between germline ends came to 20 bases. The CDR3 is 16 residues long. In DNA form, the CDR3 reads TGTGCCAGCAGTAACACAACACCTGACCCGATCTACGAGCAGTACTTC. The encoded protein is CASSNTTPDPIYEQYF.

The rearrangement joins TRBV18 to TRBJ1-1; maybe TRBD1 (5 bases). Germline-derived CDR1 and CDR2 are KGHSH and LQKENI. Trimming shortened V by 6 bases and J by 0 bases, and 23 bases separated the two germline ends. There are 18 residues in the CDR3. The CDR3 sequence: CASSVLSERRGMNTEAFF. In nucleotides, the CDR3 is TGTGCCAGCTCCGTTTTATCAGAACGACGGGGGATGAACACTGAAGCTTTCTTT. Complete variable domain (other parts from reference TRBV18 and TRBJ1-1): NAGVMQNPRHLVRRRGQEARLRCSPMKGHSHVYWYRQLPEEGLKFMVYLQKENIIDESGMPKERFSAEFPKEGPSILRIQQVVRGDSAAYFCASSVLSERRGMNTEAFFGQGTRLTVV.

The V gene is TRBV6-5, the J gene TRBJ2-3; D is perhaps TRBD2 (5 bases). The germline CDR1 and CDR2 sequences are MNHEY and SVGAGI. The CDR3 loop spans 16 amino acids. The V end was cut by 2 bases, the J end by 6 bases, with 18 bases between. CDR3 in amino acids: CASSYGRDWRTDTQYF. The CDR3 region has the DNA TGTGCCAGCAGTTACGGCCGGGATTGGCGGACGGATACGCAGTATTTT.

The chain joins TRBV6-4 to TRBJ1-5, with D tentatively TRBD1 (5 bases). Germline V gene sequence: CDR1 MRHNA, CDR2 SNTAGT. CDR3 size: 15 residues. V was trimmed by 4 bases and J by 2 bases, leaving 12 bases between them. The CDR3: CASSVPDTRNQPQHF. CDR3 in DNA: TGTGCCAGCAGTGTTCCGGACACACGCAATCAGCCCCAGCATTTT.

The V gene is TRBV7-2, the J gene TRBJ2-3; the D gene is possibly TRBD2 (6 bases). Trimming removed 1 base from V and 4 bases from J, with 12 bases in between. Germline loops: CDR1 SGHTA, CDR2 FQGNSA. The CDR3 is 15 amino acids. This CDR3 reads CASSLVRLVSDTQYF. The CDR3 region has the DNA TGTGCCAGCAGCTTAGTTCGACTAGTTTCAGATACGCAGTATTTT.